The 31 T cell receptor beta chains presented below share a single source sample, sequenced in a study of human T cells and chemical hapten exposure. One entry per CDR3 protein results from TCRdb running MiXCR on the RACE reads. The profile covers around 260,000 distinct CDR3 sequences, with 7.5% to 9% appearing a single time and about 2.1% taken by the ten largest. This sample's time point: pre-sensitization, week 0. Stated treatment: therapeutic diphenylcyclopropenone sensitization with weekly scalp DPC. This material consisted of whole blood, taken in connection with sensitization to the hapten diphenylcyclopropenone (DPC). These receptors came from a woman between 35 and 50 years old with alopecia areata. Some clones in this sample may be carry-over from other donors' samples.

The rearrangement links TRBV10-3 to TRBJ2-1; 13 bases match TRBD2. The CDR3 has 17 residues. Germline values: CDR1 ENHRY, CDR2 SYGVKD. The trim removed 10 bases at V and 1 base at J, leaving 10 bases unmatched. CDR3 in amino acids: CATSGTSGTTSYNEQFF. The CDR3 DNA reads as TGTGCCACCTCCGGGACTAGCGGGACAACATCCTACAATGAGCAGTTCTTC.

The chain combines TRBV20-1 with TRBJ1-5; D possibly corresponds to TRBD1 (5 bases). The CDR3 consists of 15 residues. V lost 6 bases and J 0 bases, leaving 15 bases between the germline ends. Per germline, CDR1 DFQATT and CDR2 SNEGSKA (reference sequence). The CDR3 is CSARTGLYSNQPQHF. In nucleotides, the CDR3 is TGCAGTGCCCGGACGGGGCTTTATAGCAATCAGCCCCAGCATTTT.

The J gene is TRBJ2-5, the V gene TRBV2, with 7 bases identical to TRBD1. Germline loops: CDR1 SNHLY, CDR2 FYNNEI. V trimming: 6 bases; J trimming: 2 bases; junction bases outside the gene matches: 15. This CDR3 is 17 amino acids long. Here the CDR3 reads CASSPFGDRVTQETQYF. The CDR3 bases are TGTGCCAGCAGCCCCTTCGGAGACAGGGTGACACAAGAGACCCAGTACTTC.

This clonotype came up a few times. V usage is TRBV28 and J usage is TRBJ2-1; TRBD2 agrees at 13 bases. The V gene's germline CDR1 is MDHEN and CDR2 SYDVKM. The CDR3 has 18 amino acids. J lost 5 bases, V lost 8 bases, and 15 bases had no gene match. The CDR3 DNA reads as TGTGCCAGCGTTCGGACTAGCGGGAGACCAGCCGCTGACAATGAGCAGTTCTTC. Its translation is CASVRTSGRPAADNEQFF.

This clonotype was observed a few times. The chain joins TRBV6-5 to TRBJ2-5; the D gene is possibly TRBD1 (6 bases). Trimming shortened V by 7 bases and J by 5 bases, and 14 bases separated the two germline ends. The germline CDR1 and CDR2 sequences are MNHEY and SVGAGI. The CDR3 consists of 13 residues. DNA for the CDR3: TGTGCCAGCACTCCCCCGCAGGGGGAGACCCAGTACTTC. This translates into CASTPPQGETQYF.

The genes are TRBV2 and TRBJ2-7; TRBD2 matches 12 bases. The length of the CDR3 is 13 residues. Germline-derived CDR1 and CDR2 are SNHLY and FYNNEI. V was clipped by 8 bases and J by 5 bases; unmatched bases: 4. CDR3 in DNA: TGTGCCAGCCGGAGACTAGCGGGGGACGAGCAGTACTTC. Encoded protein: CASRRLAGDEQYF.

This clonotype has a count of ten or more. The CDR3 is CASSLGQGHGQYF. The CDR3 bases are TGTGCCAGCAGTCTAGGACAGGGTCATGGGCAGTACTTC. The chain carries TRBV12-3 or TRBV12-4 and TRBJ2-7; 8 bases align to TRBD1. The CDR3 extends over 13 amino acids. Losses at the gene ends were 5 bases for V and 9 bases for J; bases not matched to a gene: 9.

The V and J genes are TRBV12-3 or TRBV12-4 and TRBJ2-2; TRBD2 is a possible D gene (6 bases). Trimming left V 8 bases short and J 3 bases short, with 22 bases between. The CDR3 consists of 17 residues. CDR3 in DNA: TGTGCCAGCTCCTGGGCTAGCGCCAGGACACACACCGGGGAGCTGTTTTTT. Protein: CASSWASARTHTGELFF.

The chain combines TRBV29-1 with TRBJ2-1, with TRBD2 identical over 13 bases. From germline, CDR1 is SQVTM and CDR2 ANQGSEA. The V segment lost 6 bases and the J segment 1 base; nucleotides outside the gene matches: 6. The CDR3 spans 16 residues. As DNA, the CDR3 is TGCAGCGTGGCGGGACTAGCGGGGTTTTCCTACAATGAGCAGTTCTTC. Its protein product is CSVAGLAGFSYNEQFF.

CDR3 sequence reads: CASSFYAGELFF. The DNA for the CDR3 is TGTGCCAGCAGTTTTTACGCCGGGGAGCTGTTTTTT. V gene TRBV6-2 or TRBV6-3 combines with J gene TRBJ2-2; no firm D call. The CDR3 has 12 amino acids. Trimming shortened V by 4 bases and J by 6 bases, and 6 bases separated the two germline ends. Germline V gene data show CDR1 as MNHEY and CDR2 as SVGEGT.

This clonotype appeared many times. The CDR3 DNA is TGCAGCGTTGAGTTCGGGTCCGGATCCTACGAGCAGTACTTC. Protein sequence: CSVEFGSGSYEQYF. The chain combines TRBV29-1 with TRBJ2-7; D remains unclear. Germline V gene data show CDR1 as SQVTM and CDR2 as ANQGSEA. V was shortened by 3 bases and J by 1 base, with 13 bases between the two germline ends. This CDR3 has 14 amino acids.

V usage is TRBV29-1 and J usage is TRBJ2-7; TRBD1 matches 7 bases. Germline CDR1 and CDR2: SQVTM and ANQGSEA. The CDR3 totals 13 residues. V gave up 6 bases and J gave up 1 base; unmatched junction bases: 6. The CDR3 is CSVVTGDSYEQYF. For the CDR3, the DNA is TGCAGCGTCGTAACAGGGGATTCCTACGAGCAGTACTTC.

The chain has TRBV20-1 and TRBJ1-4, with D maybe TRBD1 (5 bases). The CDR3 is 15 residues long. Germline V CDR1 and CDR2: DFQATT, SNEGSKA (reference sequence). V dropped 4 bases and J dropped 0 bases, with 12 bases sitting between them. The CDR3 spells CSATSGTTTNEKLFF. The CDR3 coding sequence is TGCAGTGCTACCAGCGGGACTACAACTAATGAAAAACTGTTTTTT.

CDR3: CASSQDPPGASYNEQFF. CDR3 DNA: TGTGCCAGCAGCCAAGATCCCCCTGGTGCTTCCTACAATGAGCAGTTCTTC. This rearrangement joins TRBV4-2 to TRBJ2-1; D not resolved. V was cut by 0 bases and J by 1 base, with 13 bases left in between. CDR1 LGHNA and CDR2 YNFKEQ come from the germline V gene. The CDR3 length is 17 residues.

This clonotype has just a few counts. The V gene is TRBV7-8, the J gene TRBJ2-6; possibly TRBD1 for D (5 bases). The CDR3 extends over 18 amino acids. Germline CDR1 is SGHVS and CDR2 is FQNEAQ. The V gene lost 5 bases and the J gene lost 0 bases, with 17 bases spanning the gap. The CDR3 loop is CASSQKGQGRSGANVLTF. The CDR3 DNA reads as TGTGCCAGCAGCCAAAAGGGCCAGGGCCGCTCTGGGGCCAACGTCCTGACTTTC.

In this sample, this clonotype turned up many times. The V gene is TRBV6-2 or TRBV6-3, the J gene TRBJ1-5, with 9 bases matching TRBD1. J gave up 7 bases and V 6 bases, and 16 bases lay outside the gene matches. Germline V CDR1 and CDR2: MNHEY, SVGEGT. This CDR3 has 17 amino acids. CDR3 nucleotides: TGTGCCAGCAGCCAGGGACAGGGAGGGCTGTATGGGCAGCCCCAGCATTTT. Amino acids: CASSQGQGGLYGQPQHF.

In this sample, this clonotype turned up many times. The chain carries TRBV28 and TRBJ2-5; D is unclear. V gave up 6 bases and J gave up 8 bases, with 19 bases separating them. The germline gives CDR1 MDHEN, CDR2 SYDVKM. This CDR3 spans 14 amino acids. In nucleotides, the CDR3 is TGTGCCAGCAGCGTTGACCATATTTTAGATACCCAGTACTTC. Protein product: CASSVDHILDTQYF. Combining the CDR3 with reference TRBV28 and TRBJ2-5 gives the whole variable domain DVKVTQSSRYLVKRTGEKVFLECVQDMDHENMFWYRQDPGLGLRLIYFSYDVKMKEKGDIPEGYSVSREKKERFSLILESASTNQTSMYLCASSVDHILDTQYFGPGTRLLVL.

The J gene is TRBJ2-7, the V gene TRBV25-1; D is ambiguous. Trimming took off 5 bases at V and 2 bases at J, with 22 bases between the two ends. CDR3 size: 17 residues. Germline CDR1 reads MGHDK; CDR2 reads SYGVNS. Here the CDR3 DNA reads TGTGCCAGCAGTCCCTCTCGGGCAGGAAGTTCAACCTACGAGCAGTACTTC. Residues: CASSPSRAGSSTYEQYF.

This chain links TRBV20-1 with TRBJ2-1; D remains ambiguous. Trimming cost V 1 base and J 6 bases, with 10 bases left between them. From germline, CDR1 is DFQATT and CDR2 SNEGSKA (reference sequence). This CDR3 is 13 amino acids long. The CDR3 loop is CSARVPTTNEQFF. In DNA, the CDR3 is TGCAGTGCTAGAGTCCCGACAACCAATGAGCAGTTCTTC.

This chain links TRBV12-3 or TRBV12-4 with TRBJ1-4; D gene ambiguous. V was cut by 5 bases and J by 5 bases, with 12 bases left in between. The CDR3 extends over 14 amino acids. As DNA, the CDR3 is TGTGCCAGCAGTCCCTCCTTTTTAAATGAAAAACTGTTTTTT. This encodes CASSPSFLNEKLFF.

V gene TRBV7-2 combines with J gene TRBJ2-1; 8 bases match TRBD1. After removal of 5 bases from V and 7 bases from J, the junction contained 4 bases not matched to a gene. The CDR3 loop spans 13 amino acids. In germline, CDR1 is SGHTA, CDR2 FQGNSA. CDR3 in DNA: TGTGCCAGCAGCCTGGACAGGGAAAATGAGCAGTTCTTC. It translates to CASSLDRENEQFF.

This clonotype appeared many times. Here the CDR3 reads CASSLTVNQPQHF. The CDR3 nucleotides read TGTGCCAGCAGTTTGACAGTTAATCAGCCCCAGCATTTT. The V gene is TRBV6-6, the J gene TRBJ1-5; D perhaps matches TRBD1 (5 bases). This CDR3 spans 13 amino acids. V lost 4 bases to trimming and J lost 4 bases, with 8 bases between them. Per the germline V gene, CDR1 is MNHNY and CDR2 is SVGAGI (reference sequence).

This clonotype was found many times. The genes are TRBV7-2 and TRBJ2-5; D remains ambiguous. The CDR3 runs 14 residues. The V gene lost 6 bases and the J gene lost 7 bases, with 18 bases spanning the gap. CDR1 and CDR2 (germline): SGHTA, FQGNSA. This CDR3 is CASRSGRLIGTQYF. The CDR3 DNA is TGTGCCAGCAGATCCGGACGGTTGATAGGGACCCAGTACTTC.

The chain combines TRBV12-3 or TRBV12-4 with TRBJ2-2; D gene uncertain. The CDR3 sequence is 15 residues long. V lost 5 bases and J 4 bases, leaving 14 bases between the germline ends. CDR3 coding DNA: TGTGCCAGCAGTCCCCCGACGGGCCCCACCGGGGAGCTGTTTTTT. Translating gives CASSPPTGPTGELFF.

This clonotype was counted many times. Written as DNA, the CDR3 is TGTGCCAGCAGTTACGACTACGGGGAGCTGTTTTTT. Its protein is CASSYDYGELFF. This chain joins TRBV6-5 and TRBJ2-2; a possible D gene is TRBD2 (5 bases). CDR1 and CDR2 from the germline V gene are MNHEY and SVGAGI. The CDR3 is 12 residues long. With 2 bases removed from V and 7 bases from J, the gap between germline ends came to 5 bases.

The chain uses TRBV2 and TRBJ2-2; D gene unclear. Germline values: CDR1 SNHLY, CDR2 FYNNEI. The CDR3 is 13 residues long. The germline V and J ends were trimmed by 3 bases and 6 bases, with 8 bases remaining between them. Here the CDR3 DNA reads TGTGCCAGCAGTGATCAGGACCCCGGGGAGCTGTTTTTT. Translation gives CASSDQDPGELFF.

The chain joins TRBV4-1 to TRBJ2-4; D uncertain. Germline V gene data show CDR1 as MGHRA and CDR2 as YSYEKL. V lost 1 base to trimming and J lost 8 bases, with 12 bases between them. CDR3 size: 14 residues. The CDR3 region is CASSQASREDIQYF. Here the CDR3 DNA reads TGCGCCAGCAGCCAAGCCTCACGCGAGGACATTCAGTACTTC.

At least ten counts were recorded for this clonotype. The chain is built from TRBV27 and TRBJ2-7; TRBD1 matches 8 bases. The J segment lost 2 bases and the V segment lost 7 bases, leaving 7 bases of the junction unmatched. The CDR3 is 14 amino acids. Germline V CDR1 and CDR2: MNHEY, SMNVEV (reference sequence). CDR3 nucleotide sequence: TGTGCCAGCACCCGAGGGACAGGCACCTACGAGCAGTACTTC. This gives the protein CASTRGTGTYEQYF.

This clonotype was picked up many times. This chain joins TRBV6-6 and TRBJ1-1; 7 bases map to TRBD1. This CDR3 is 14 amino acids long. J gave up 4 bases and V 4 bases, and 6 bases lay outside the gene matches. CDR1 and CDR2 from the germline V gene are MNHNY and SVGAGI (reference sequence). In DNA form, the CDR3 reads TGTGCCAGCAGTTCCTGGACAGGTACCACTGAAGCTTTCTTT. It codes for CASSSWTGTTEAFF.

This clonotype was observed a few times. The genes are TRBV2 and TRBJ2-3, with TRBD1 matching 11 bases. Germline lookup yields CDR1 SNHLY and CDR2 FYNNEI. This CDR3 is 16 amino acids long. Trimming at V came to 2 bases and at J to 5 bases, leaving 6 bases not matched to a gene. The CDR3 coding sequence is TGTGCCAGCAGTGAAAGGCGGACAGGGGGCATAGATACGCAGTATTTT. Translated: CASSERRTGGIDTQYF.

V is TRBV28 and J is TRBJ1-5; D is undetermined. This CDR3 region has 15 residues. Germline values: CDR1 MDHEN, CDR2 SYDVKM. Trimming cost V 6 bases and J 7 bases, with 19 bases left between them. The CDR3: CASRKTPGGVQPQHF. For the CDR3, the DNA is TGTGCCAGCAGAAAAACACCGGGCGGGGTACAGCCCCAGCATTTT.